One and the same sample provided the 19 T cell receptor beta chains below, sequenced in a study of T cells in Graves' hyperthyroidism and ophthalmopathy. Template material for amplifying TCR beta CDR3 regions consisted of RNA transcripts. Using the HTBI primer set, a first-round RT-PCR was run on the TCR CDR3. TCRdb re-called the multiplex PCR reads with MiXCR, one entry per CDR3 protein. In the table there are 330,000 or so distinct CDR3 sequences, approximately 18% of which are singletons. The sequencing input was blood. All receptors derive from a woman between 35 and 50 years old with Graves' ophthalmopathy.

This clonotype was seen many times. V is TRBV9 and J is TRBJ1-1; D possibly corresponds to TRBD1 (5 bases). This CDR3 spans 15 amino acids. Trimming took 4 bases from V and 3 from J, leaving 16 bases between them. Germline V gives CDR1 SGDLS, CDR2 YYNGEE. CDR3 protein: CASSPGTLGDTEAFF. CDR3 nucleotide sequence: TGTGCCAGCAGCCCCGGGACTTTAGGGGACACTGAAGCTTTCTTT.

This clonotype appeared a single time. The CDR3 does not close with the conserved phenylalanine or tryptophan, likely indicating a read error. The genes are TRBV6-1 and TRBJ1-2; D uncertain. The CDR3 sequence is 13 residues long. Germline V lookup: CDR1 MNHNS, CDR2 SASEGT. V lost 3 bases and J 5 bases, leaving 10 bases between the germline ends. This CDR3 reads CASSEVGGYGYTL. The CDR3 nucleotides are TGTGCCAGCAGTGAGGTCGGAGGGTATGGCTACACCCTC.

This clonotype showed up many times. The chain employs TRBV7-3 and TRBJ2-7; TRBD2 agrees at 10 bases. Per germline, CDR1 SGHTA and CDR2 FQGTGA. The CDR3 covers 18 residues. V shed 1 base and J 0 bases; nucleotides not matched to a gene: 9. CDR3 sequence: CASSLRASGSGNSYEQYF. The DNA of the CDR3 is TGTGCCAGCAGCTTAAGGGCTAGCGGGAGTGGGAACTCCTACGAGCAGTACTTC.

This clonotype was counted many times. This chain connects TRBV11-1 to TRBJ2-7; 7 positions agree with TRBD2. The V gene's germline CDR1 is SGHAT and CDR2 FQDESV (reference sequence). With 5 bases clipped from V and 1 base from J, the junction kept 8 bases outside the gene matches. The CDR3 length is 15 residues. DNA for the CDR3: TGTGCCAGCAGCCCCGAGAGCGGGAAGTCCTACGAGCAGTACTTC. Amino acids: CASSPESGKSYEQYF.

The chain has TRBV11-2 and TRBJ2-7; 14 positions match TRBD2. This CDR3 contains 16 residues. Germline trimming cut 5 bases from V and 7 bases from J; bases unmatched to any gene: 10. Germline V CDR1 and CDR2: SGHAT, FQNNGV. The CDR3 region has the DNA TGTGCCAGCAGCAGGGCGGGACTAGCGGGAGTCGGTGAGCAGTACTTC. Its translation is CASSRAGLAGVGEQYF.

The chain joins TRBV12-3 or TRBV12-4 to TRBJ2-5; D is uncertain. The CDR3 spans 14 residues. V was cut by 5 bases and J by 5 bases, with 15 bases left in between. The CDR3 coding sequence is TGTGCCAGCAGTGCGAGACAATCCGGCGAGACCCAGTACTTC. It specifies CASSARQSGETQYF.

This clonotype was counted ten times or more. This chain connects TRBV27 to TRBJ2-7; 9 nucleotides match TRBD2. Germline V gives CDR1 MNHEY, CDR2 SMNVEV (reference sequence). With 0 bases clipped from V and 3 bases from J, the junction kept 3 bases outside the gene matches. The CDR3 length is 15 residues. The DNA for the CDR3 is TGTGCCAGCAGTTTATCCGCGGGAGGGCACTACGAGCAGTACTTC. Translated: CASSLSAGGHYEQYF.

There are a few counts of this clonotype. This chain connects TRBV19 to TRBJ2-7; TRBD1 agrees at 11 bases. J was trimmed by 0 bases and V by 6 bases; bases with no gene match: 4. CDR1 is LNHDA and CDR2 is SQIVND in the germline V gene (reference sequence). There are 15 residues in the CDR3. Written as DNA, the CDR3 is TGTGCCAGTAGCTCCGGGACAGGGGGCTCCTACGAGCAGTACTTC. It codes for CASSSGTGGSYEQYF.

There are many counts of this clonotype. This chain joins TRBV28 and TRBJ2-7; 7 positions agree with TRBD2. The CDR3 runs to 15 residues. Trimming removed 7 bases from V and 4 bases from J; junction bases left unmatched: 13. Germline values: CDR1 MDHEN, CDR2 SYDVKM. The CDR3 DNA reads as TGTGCCAGCAATGCCTGGGGGACTAAATTATACGAGCAGTACTTC. It translates to CASNAWGTKLYEQYF.

The chain has TRBV6-1 and TRBJ2-7, with TRBD1 matching 7 bases. V was clipped by 10 bases and J by 7 bases; unmatched bases: 13. There are 13 residues in the CDR3. Per the germline V gene, CDR1 is MNHNS and CDR2 is SASEGT. CDR3: CAIRGGLGGEQYF. DNA of the CDR3: TGTGCCATCCGAGGGGGCCTCGGCGGGGAGCAGTACTTC.

This clonotype was detected ten times or more. In DNA form, the CDR3 reads TGTGCCAGTAGTACAGGGAGTGAGACCCAGTACTTC. It codes for CASSTGSETQYF. V gene TRBV19 combines with J gene TRBJ2-5; either TRBD1 or TRBD2 may supply D (5 bases each). CDR3 size: 12 residues. Per germline, CDR1 LNHDA and CDR2 SQIVND (reference sequence). Between the trimmed V and J ends, which lost 4 bases and 5 bases, there was a span of 8 bases.

This clonotype was recorded at least ten times. This chain uses TRBV6-5 with TRBJ2-3; D is unresolved. The CDR3 has 14 residues. V lost 1 base, J lost 0 bases, and 5 bases lay in between. Germline V gene data show CDR1 as MNHEY and CDR2 as SVGAGI. The CDR3 DNA is TGTGCCAGCAGTTACTATTCCAGCACAGATACGCAGTATTTT. This codes for CASSYYSSTDTQYF.

The table lists this clonotype with many counts. V and J are TRBV25-1 and TRBJ1-2; TRBD1 is a possible D gene (6 bases). The V gene lost 6 bases and the J gene lost 8 bases, with 16 bases spanning the gap. The length of the CDR3 is 13 residues. Germline-derived CDR1 and CDR2 are MGHDK and SYGVNS. The CDR3 spells CASRNRGKGGYTF. The CDR3, as DNA: TGTGCCAGCAGGAATAGGGGGAAAGGGGGCTACACCTTC.

This clonotype was found a few times. This may be a read error, as it is one base from a much larger clone. The V call is TRBV13, the J call TRBJ1-5; 7 bases map to TRBD1. Trimming at V came to 7 bases and at J to 3 bases, leaving 9 bases not matched to a gene. Germline V CDR1 and CDR2: PRHDT, FYEKMQ (reference sequence). CDR3 length: 15 residues. This chain's CDR3 is CASNFSGQPNQPQHF. CDR3 DNA sequence: TGTGCCAGCAACTTCTCGGGACAGCCCAATCAGCCCCAGCATTTT.

This clonotype was seen repeatedly, ten times or more. V gene TRBV5-1 combines with J gene TRBJ1-1; D unclear. Germline V CDR1 and CDR2: SGHRS, YFSETQ. The CDR3 has 15 residues. Trimming cost V 5 bases and J 1 base, with 15 bases left between them. CDR3 nucleotide sequence: TGCGCCAGCAGTCCTTGGATGGGTCAGAACACTGAAGCTTTCTTT. Its translation: CASSPWMGQNTEAFF. The whole variable domain, filled in from reference TRBV5-1 and TRBJ1-1, reads KAGVTQTPRYLIKTRGQQVTLSCSPISGHRSVSWYQQTPGQGLQFLFEYFSETQRNKGNFPGRFSGRQFSNSRSEMNVSTLELGDSALYLCASSPWMGQNTEAFFGQGTRLTVV.

This clonotype was recorded many times. The chain links TRBV6-2 or TRBV6-3 to TRBJ1-1, with D possibly matching TRBD1 (6 bases). V dropped 5 bases and J dropped 1 base, with 11 bases sitting between them. Per germline, CDR1 MNHEY and CDR2 SVGEGT. The CDR3 runs 14 residues. The CDR3 nucleotides read TGTGCCAGCAGTAAACCGGGACAGAACACTGAAGCTTTCTTT. Translating it yields CASSKPGQNTEAFF.

In this sample, this clonotype turned up a few times. The rearrangement links TRBV4-1 to TRBJ2-2; no firm D call. V was trimmed by 1 base and J by 5 bases, leaving 11 bases between them. CDR3 length equals 15 residues. Germline loops: CDR1 MGHRA, CDR2 YSYEKL. CDR3 residues: CASSQAPWWTGELFF. The DNA of the CDR3 is TGCGCCAGCAGCCAAGCCCCCTGGTGGACCGGGGAGCTGTTTTTT.

The V gene is TRBV6-1, the J gene TRBJ1-2, with TRBD1 matching over 10 bases. The CDR3 spans 14 residues. With 7 bases clipped from V and 4 bases from J, the junction kept 6 bases outside the gene matches. Germline V CDR1 and CDR2: MNHNS, SASEGT. The CDR3 protein is CASTGGQGVYGYTF. DNA of the CDR3: TGTGCCAGCACCGGAGGACAGGGGGTCTATGGCTACACCTTC.

Many counts were recorded for this clonotype. This sequence joins TRBV6-4 and TRBJ2-5, with 14 bases lining up with TRBD2. Germline values: CDR1 MRHNA, CDR2 SNTAGT. This CDR3 is 20 amino acids long. V was pared by 6 bases and J by 3 bases, with 18 bases of the junction left unmatched. This CDR3 reads CASSPAGSGLAGVPEETQYF. The CDR3 nucleotides are TGTGCCAGCAGCCCTGCCGGGTCGGGACTAGCGGGAGTTCCGGAAGAGACCCAGTACTTC.